This T cell receptor beta chain was obtained from a study of cytomegalovirus exposure and HLA in healthy donors. On this clone: Antigen: not known.

Overall study findings and caveats: The presence/absence work took it that sequencing depth was about the same across donors. The investigators catalogued some 160 TCR beta chains as cytomegalovirus-associated. Several top significant clusters appeared, in a later analysis, to be linked to common viral pathogens.

The PCR contained 60 Vbeta and 13 Jbeta primers. TCRdb's table, derived via immunoSEQ multiplex PCR, lists solely in-frame clones and lacks some. The table shows around 110,000 clones, with 55% to 65% occurring only once. Everyone who donated was a healthy bone marrow donor. The CDR3 has 12 residues. Germline V CDR1 and CDR2: SGHTA, FQGNSA. V lost 1 base to trimming and J lost 6 bases, with 4 bases between them. The chain combines TRBV7-2 with TRBJ1-5; unclear D gene. The sequenced sample consisted of PBMCs. The clonotype originates from a woman in her forties in good health and CMV-seropositive. The CDR3 nucleotides are TGTGCCAGCAGCTTAGACAGTCAGCCCCAGCATTTT. It encodes CASSLDSQPQHF.